The 21 T cell receptor beta chains in this list originate from one sample, sequenced in a study of T cells in women clearing cervical HPV infection. The data were produced by immunoSEQ multiplex PCR, yet TCRdb's version contains in-frame clones alone and is incomplete. This sample carries some 21,000 clones, with 2% to 3% going to the ten biggest clones. Sequencing input: blood buffy coat. Source of these receptors: a woman between 18 and 69 years old with a cervical HPV16 infection that either progressed to CIN3+ or cleared (not recorded which).

About this clone itself: With the read ending 3 residues before the CDR3 end, the germline J gene is used to fill in that end. The genes are TRBV24-1 and TRBJ1-1; D uncertain. Germline V lookup: CDR1 KGHDR, CDR2 SFDVKD. With 1 base removed from V and 7 bases from J, the gap between germline ends came to 3 bases. The CDR3 loop spans 11 amino acids. CDR3 DNA (partial): TGTGCCACCAGTGATTTCGGTGAA. Translation gives CATSDFGE. In full, the CDR3 is CATSDFGEAFF.

To note about this clone: The CDR3 end falls 3 residues outside the read, so it is completed with the germline J gene. This sequence joins TRBV19 and TRBJ1-2, with 10 bases matching TRBD1. The CDR3 runs to 14 residues. From germline, CDR1 is LNHDA and CDR2 SQIVND (reference sequence). The chain's CDR3 is CASSPRDRGYDYTF. CDR3 DNA, as far as it was read: TGTGCCAGTAGTCCCCGGGACAGGGGCTACGAC.

On this clone: The CDR3 end is not reached by the read, which stops 3 residues before it; the germline J gene fills it in. The rearrangement links TRBV5-1 to TRBJ2-5; 8 bases agree with TRBD1. Germline-derived CDR1 and CDR2 are SGHRS and YFSETQ. This CDR3 is built from 16 residues. V shed 4 bases and J 4 bases; nucleotides not matched to a gene: 12. The DNA read from the CDR3 is TGCGCCAGCAGCCTGGGCCCGGGACAGGCTGTAGAGACC. Its protein is CASSLGPGQAVET. The complete CDR3 protein is CASSLGPGQAVETQYF.

To note about this clone: Read data end 3 residues before the CDR3 end; the end is taken from the germline J gene. This chain connects TRBV4-2 to TRBJ1-1; possible D gene TRBD1, 6 bases. This CDR3 is 15 amino acids long. The V gene's germline CDR1 is LGHNA and CDR2 YNFKEQ. Between the trimmed V and J ends, which lost 1 base and 5 bases, there was a span of 14 bases. CDR3 sequence: CASSQAGGLSTEAFF. The DNA read from the CDR3 is TGTGCCAGCAGCCAAGCCGGGGGGCTGAGTACTGAA.

In regard to this clone: With the read ending 3 residues before the CDR3 end, the germline J gene is used to fill in that end. The chain carries TRBV5-8 and TRBJ1-1, with 8 bases aligning to TRBD1. V lost 3 bases to trimming and J lost 1 base; unmatched junction nucleotides: 5. The CDR3 length is 15 residues. Germline assignment: CDR1 SGHTS and CDR2 YDEGEE. CDR3 amino acids: CASSSRGQGNTEAFF. CDR3 DNA (partial): TGTGCCAGCAGCTCCCGAGGACAGGGGAACACTGAA.

Note on this clone: Read coverage stops 3 residues before the CDR3 terminus; the germline J gene supplies the remainder. The chain has TRBV7-3 and TRBJ1-3, with D possibly matching TRBD1 (6 bases). This CDR3 contains 17 residues. CDR1 is SGHTA and CDR2 is FQGTGA in the germline V gene. Trimming shortened V by 5 bases and J by 3 bases, and 20 bases separated the two germline ends. The covered CDR3 bases are TGTGCCAGCAGCCCACATGCGGGGGGCGCGGGTGGAAACACC. Translation gives CASSPHAGGAGGNT. The full CDR3 is CASSPHAGGAGGNTIYF.

Turning to this clone: A junction boundary mismatches the germline segment, possibly from a read error. The missing CDR3 end, 3 residues past where the read stops, is filled in from the germline J gene. The genes are TRBV20-1 and TRBJ2-3, with a tentative D call TRBD1 (5 bases). The germline CDR1 and CDR2 sequences are DFQATT and SNEGSKA (reference sequence). The CDR3 spans 12 residues. The covered CDR3 bases are TGCAGTGCTAGACAGGGCCCAGAGACG. Encoded protein: CSARQGPET. The CDR3, in full, reads CSARQGPETQYF.

Frequency places this clone as large. The read stops 3 residues short of the end of the CDR3; the missing end is completed from the germline J gene. The sample carries other DNA sequences with the same CDR3. The V and J genes are TRBV7-9 and TRBJ1-2; tentative D call: TRBD1 (6 bases). CDR3 length equals 15 residues. Germline V lookup: CDR1 SEHNR, CDR2 FQNEAQ (reference sequence). V lost 5 bases to trimming and J lost 2 bases, with 15 bases between them. CDR3 residues: CASSARQEGNYGYTF. The sequenced part of the CDR3 DNA is TGTGCCAGCAGCGCCCGACAGGAGGGAAACTATGGC.

Details on this clone: The CDR3 end lies 3 residues beyond the end of the read and is filled in from the germline J gene. This chain links TRBV7-6 with TRBJ2-4; possible D gene TRBD1, 6 bases. The V gene's germline CDR1 is SGHVS and CDR2 FNYEAQ. The CDR3 totals 14 residues. The DNA read from the CDR3 is TGTGCCAGCAGCCCAAGGACAGACTACTATGGT. This gives the protein CASSPRTDYYG. The complete CDR3 reads CASSPRTDYYGQYF.

Details on this clone: Read coverage stops 3 residues before the CDR3 terminus; the germline J gene supplies the remainder. The gene calls are TRBV7-9 and TRBJ2-1; 8 positions agree with TRBD2. From germline, CDR1 is SEHNR and CDR2 FQNEAQ (reference sequence). This CDR3 comprises 15 residues. Trimming removed 1 base from V and 8 bases from J; junction bases left unmatched: 7. The CDR3 bases that were read are TGTGCCAGCAGCTTAGGCTTGACTAGCGTGGATGAG. This translates into CASSLGLTSVDE. The entire CDR3 protein is CASSLGLTSVDEQFF.

As to this clone: The sequence runs out 3 residues before the end of the CDR3; the remainder is reconstructed from the germline J gene. The chain uses TRBV6-2 or TRBV6-3 and TRBJ1-6; D is unresolved. The germline V gene encodes CDR1 MNHEY and CDR2 SVGEGT. Trimming took 5 bases from V and 5 from J, leaving 4 bases between them. CDR3 size: 12 residues. The CDR3 loop reads CASSRDNSPLHF. CDR3 bases read: TGTGCCAGCAGTCGTGATAATTCACCC.

Concerning this clone itself: The read gets to within 3 residues of the CDR3 end, and the germline J gene fills in the rest. The gene calls are TRBV10-3 and TRBJ1-5, with 8 bases matching TRBD1. V lost 3 bases and J lost 8; bases outside the gene matches: 12. The CDR3 has 16 amino acids. Germline V gene data show CDR1 as ENHRY and CDR2 as SYGVKD. CDR3 loop: CAISDEDRGSGKPQHF. CDR3 bases read: TGTGCCATCAGTGATGAAGACAGGGGCAGTGGAAAGCCC.

A word on this clone: Read sequence stops 3 residues before the CDR3 end, and the germline J gene provides the missing end. The chain combines TRBV5-1 with TRBJ2-2; D gene unclear. Germline CDR1 reads SGHRS; CDR2 reads YFSETQ. The CDR3 is 15 residues long. The CDR3 here is CASSLGFTTNEKLFF. Incomplete CDR3 DNA: TGCGCCAGCAGCTTGGGCTTTACTACTAATGAAAAG.

With respect to this clone: The read stops 3 residues short of the end of the CDR3; the missing end is completed from the germline J gene. The chain combines TRBV6-4 with TRBJ2-7; D might be TRBD1 (6 bases). Trimming pared 2 bases from V and 5 bases from J, leaving 16 bases between. From germline, CDR1 is MRHNA and CDR2 SNTAGT. The CDR3 sequence is 15 residues long. The CDR3 region is CASSDGAGAVDEQYF. CDR3 bases read: TGTGCCAGCAGTGACGGGGCAGGGGCCGTGGACGAG.

Notes on this clone: The read finishes 3 residues shy of the CDR3 end, and the germline J gene is used to complete it. This rearrangement joins TRBV19 to TRBJ2-7; no reliable D call. Trimming left V 6 bases short and J 0 bases short, with 12 bases between. The CDR3 is 14 amino acids. CDR1 and CDR2 (germline): LNHDA, SQIVND (reference sequence). The CDR3 reads CASRVSVNSYEQYF. Partial CDR3 DNA: TGTGCCAGTAGGGTCAGCGTGAACTCCTACGAG.

In regard to this clone: The CDR3 is cut off 3 residues early in the read; its end comes from the germline J gene. J is TRBJ2-3 and V is TRBV2; either TRBD1 or TRBD2 may fit D (5 bases each). CDR1 and CDR2 (germline): SNHLY, FYNNEI. The CDR3 covers 13 residues. The sequenced CDR3 bases are TGTGCCAGCAGTGTGGGGCAGAGGGAGACG. Translated, it gives CASSVGQRET. The complete CDR3 sequence is CASSVGQRETQYF.

Notes on this clone: The read ends 3 residues early relative to the CDR3; the germline J gene fills the gap. V usage is TRBV20-1 and J usage is TRBJ2-3, with TRBD1 as a possible D gene (6 bases). V was cut by 4 bases and J by 6 bases, with 32 bases left in between. In germline, CDR1 is DFQATT, CDR2 SNEGSKA (reference sequence). This CDR3 spans 19 amino acids. The DNA read from the CDR3 is TGCAGTGCTAAACTAAGCGACAACACCGGGACACCCGTTTCGGATACG. Translating it yields CSAKLSDNTGTPVSDT. The full CDR3 is CSAKLSDNTGTPVSDTQYF.

Of note for this clone: The CDR3 is cut off 3 residues early in the read; its end comes from the germline J gene. V and J are TRBV7-3 and TRBJ2-3, with a weak D call TRBD1 (6 bases). Germline CDR1 SGHTA, CDR2 FQGTGA. The CDR3 consists of 16 residues. The germline V and J ends were trimmed by 8 bases and 1 base, with 19 bases remaining between them. CDR3 amino acids: CASGVGQGRGTDTQYF. The part of the CDR3 DNA that was read is TGTGCCAGCGGGGTTGGGCAGGGGCGAGGCACAGATACG. Filled out from reference TRBV7-3 and TRBJ2-3, the complete variable domain reads GAGVSQTPSNKVTEKGKYVELRCDPISGHTALYWYRQSLGQGPEFLIYFQGTGAADDSGLPNDRFFAVRPEGSVSTLKIQRTERGDSAVYLCASGVGQGRGTDTQYFGPGTRLTVL.

About this clone itself: The junction differs from germline at one of its ends, possibly a read error. From the germline J gene comes the end of the CDR3, since the read stops 3 residues before it. Other DNA sequences in the same sample also yield this CDR3. The chain joins TRBV2 to TRBJ1-3; 9 bases agree with TRBD1. CDR3 length equals 16 residues. The germline gives CDR1 SNHLY, CDR2 FYNNEI. CDR3 region: CASSKMGQGAGNTIYF. CDR3 bases read: TGTGCCAGCAGTAAAATGGGACAGGGAGCAGGAAACACT.

Regarding this clone: The sequenced fragment ends 3 residues before the CDR3 boundary, so the rest is inferred from the germline J gene. The chain couples TRBV23-1 to TRBJ2-2; D gene ambiguous. TRBV23-1 is assigned to the ORF class and has an uncertain function. With 7 bases removed from V and 5 bases from J, the gap between germline ends came to 5 bases. The CDR3 extends over 11 amino acids. Incomplete CDR3 DNA: TGCGCCAGCAAAGCGACCGGGGAG. This gives the protein CASKATGE. From start to end, the CDR3 is CASKATGELFF.

Comments on this clone: Coverage ceases 3 residues before the CDR3 finishes, and the germline J gene fills in the end. The chain links TRBV2 to TRBJ1-6, with 7 positions matching TRBD1. V lost 5 bases to trimming and J lost 5 bases; unmatched junction nucleotides: 9. CDR1 is SNHLY and CDR2 is FYNNEI in the germline V gene. This CDR3 is 16 amino acids long. The part of the CDR3 DNA that was read is TGTGCCAGCAGTTTAAGACAGGGCAGGGATAATTCACCC. Translation: CASSLRQGRDNSP. The entire CDR3 protein reads CASSLRQGRDNSPLHF.